This TCR beta chain came from a study of blood T cell repertoires in COVID-19. Study as a whole: Italy, Spain and the United States were the sources of the convalescent and acute COVID-19 samples. PBMCs, B-cell-depleted T cells, or T cells provided the cDNA or gDNA that made up the material.

Per the original methods: Quantification of nucleated cells was approximated via reference gene primer amplification. Sequencing used immunoSEQ multiplex PCR; TCRdb keeps in-frame clones, though not all of them. The D gene and trimming were derived from the DNA, and the V and J assignments and clone size from that table. The data show roughly 250,000 clones, approximately 88% seen once. CDR3 length equals 14 residues. CDR1 and CDR2 from the germline V gene are MNHEY and SVGAGI. V was clipped by 7 bases and J by 0 bases, with 10 bases between them. The sample holds one count of this clone. This clonotype was obtained from a woman aged 25 to 45 with acute or convalescent COVID-19. J is TRBJ1-5 and V is TRBV6-5; D not certain. The sample comprised peripheral blood. The CDR3 nucleotides are TGTGCCAGCAAGAGGGCGGATAGCAATCAGCCCCAGCATTTT. It is translated as CASKRADSNQPQHF.